Listed below are T cell receptor beta chains from one sample, sequenced in a study of graft-versus-host responses after intestinal transplantation. Antigens for these TCRs are unknown. Data came from immunoSEQ multiplex PCR; TCRdb stores just in-frame clones and leaves some out. The sample holds 80,000 to 95,000 clones, around nine tenths seen once. Sample: unstimulated CD8+ T cells sorted from spleen or lymph node cells, taken before intestinal transplant. These receptors were collected from a human donor who received an intestinal transplant. Each CDR3 is given with its conserved first and last residue. The order of the fields is V gene, clone size, J gene, D gene, CDR3 protein, CDR3 DNA. D genes are given only for firm matches. The size field is filled for only some rows; it gives once, few, many or a size class.

TRBV4-1	-	TRBJ2-5	-	CASSQDQETQYF	TGCGCCAGCAGCCAGGACCAAGAGACCCAGTACTTC
TRBV2	-	TRBJ2-7	TRBD2	CASMTGGYSYEQYF	TGTGCCAGCATGACGGGAGGGTATTCTTACGAGCAGTACTTC
TRBV5-6	-	TRBJ2-1	TRBD2	CASSLELAMHNEQFF	TGTGCCAGCAGCTTGGAACTAGCGATGCACAATGAGCAGTTCTTC
TRBV4-2	-	TRBJ2-2	-	CASSQGRGTGELFF	TGTGCCAGCAGCCAAGGACGGGGGACCGGGGAGCTGTTTTTT
TRBV5-4	-	TRBJ2-7	TRBD2	CASTPGRTSGLYEQYF	TGTGCCAGCACCCCGGGAAGGACTAGCGGACTCTACGAGCAGTACTTC
TRBV11-2	-	TRBJ2-7	-	CASSSGTGAYEQYF	TGTGCCAGCAGCTCAGGGACGGGCGCCTACGAGCAGTACTTC
TRBV27	-	TRBJ2-1	TRBD2	CASSLSNFGGAANEQFF	TGTGCCAGCAGTTTATCGAATTTCGGGGGGGCGGCCAATGAGCAGTTCTTC
TRBV13	-	TRBJ1-6	-	CASSLRGAGNSPLHF	TGTGCCAGCAGCTTACGGGGGGCGGGTAATTCACCCCTCCACTTT
TRBV19	-	TRBJ2-3	TRBD2	CASSIRPETSGGRTDTQYF	TGTGCCAGTAGTATCCGTCCGGAAACTAGCGGGGGCCGCACAGATACGCAGTATTTT
TRBV11-2	-	TRBJ2-3	TRBD2	CASSPGTSGYSTDTQYF	TGTGCCAGCAGCCCAGGGACTAGCGGGTACAGCACAGATACGCAGTATTTT
TRBV27	-	TRBJ2-5	-	CASSLSYQRTGETQYF	TGTGCCAGCAGTTTATCGTACCAACGGACGGGGGAGACCCAGTACTTC
TRBV7-2	-	TRBJ2-1	-	CASSYGISGSSYNEQFF	TGTGCCAGCAGCTATGGAATTAGCGGAAGCTCCTACAATGAGCAGTTCTTC
TRBV11-2	few	TRBJ2-7	-	CASSLGEVYEQYF	TGTGCCAGCAGCTTAGGGGAGGTCTACGAGCAGTACTTC
TRBV9	-	TRBJ2-2	TRBD2	CASSAEGFTREGGAGELFF	TGTGCCAGCAGCGCCGAGGGTTTCACGCGGGAGGGCGGGGCTGGGGAGCTGTTTTTT
TRBV4-3	-	TRBJ2-4	TRBD2	CASSQESREGDIQYF	TGCGCCAGCAGCCAAGAATCGCGGGAGGGGGACATTCAGTACTTC
TRBV7-9	once	TRBJ2-7	-	CASSLGWSTEPYEQYF	TGTGCCAGCAGCTTGGGATGGTCGACAGAACCCTACGAGCAGTACTTC
TRBV6-6	-	TRBJ2-1	-	CASSPIRDNNEQFF	TGTGCCAGCAGTCCCATCCGGGATAACAATGAGCAGTTCTTC
TRBV6-8	-	TRBJ1-1	TRBD1	CASERTGTGDCGGNTEAFF	TGTGCCAGCGAAAGGACCGGGACAGGGGATTGTGGAGGGAACACTGAAGCTTTCTTT
TRBV7-3	-	TRBJ2-5	-	CASSLEDGETQYF	TGTGCCAGCAGCTTAGAGGACGGGGAGACCCAGTACTTC
TRBV25-1	-	TRBJ1-6	-	CASSEYPPGTPGSPLHF	TGTGCCAGCAGTGAATATCCACCAGGGACTCCAGGTTCACCCCTCCACTTT
TRBV5-5	-	TRBJ2-7	-	CASSLEGGGLYEQYF	TGTGCCAGCAGCTTGGAAGGGGGAGGACTTTACGAGCAGTACTTC
TRBV28	-	TRBJ2-3	-	CASSLLRTIFTDTQYF	TGTGCCAGCAGTTTATTGAGGACGATATTCACAGATACGCAGTATTTT
TRBV12-2	-	TRBJ1-5	-	CASRLDSGTGNQPQHF	TGTGCAAGTCGCTTAGATTCGGGGACAGGAAATCAGCCCCAGCATTTT
TRBV15	-	TRBJ2-7	-	CATSRVWSLGENEQYF	TGTGCCACCAGCAGAGTCTGGTCACTAGGTGAGAACGAGCAGTACTTC
TRBV5-4	once	TRBJ1-3	-	CASSAPESGNTIYF	TGTGCCAGCAGCGCGCCGGAGTCTGGAAACACCATATATTTT
TRBV27	-	TRBJ2-1	-	CASSLSSISSYNEQFF	TGTGCCAGCAGTTTGTCTTCAATTAGCTCCTACAATGAGCAGTTCTTC
TRBV6-5	-	TRBJ2-2	TRBD2	CASSGGDTGELFF	TGTGCCAGCAGTGGGGGGGACACCGGGGAGCTGTTTTTT
TRBV5-1	-	TRBJ1-2	TRBD1	CASSDQQGASYGYTF	TGCGCCAGCAGCGACCAACAGGGGGCCTCCTATGGCTACACCTTC
TRBV15	-	TRBJ2-7	-	CATSLAGRYEQYF	TGTGCCACCAGCCTAGCTGGAAGATACGAGCAGTACTTC